The clone carrying this T cell receptor beta chain was seen more than once but under ten times. Unique molecular identifiers were built into the TCRbeta library. MiXCR, applied by TCRdb to the PCR reads, yields one record per CDR3 protein. The data contain 580,000 or so distinct CDR3 sequences, around 23% of them seen just once; the ten biggest clones take up 13% to 15%. The entry originates in a study of T-cell reconstitution after alpha-beta-depleted transplantation in children. Germline CDR1 is MNHNS and CDR2 is SASEGT. This CDR3 has 14 amino acids. The germline V and J ends were trimmed by 5 bases and 0 bases, with 8 bases remaining between them.

The sequencing used PBMCs, mostly from graft donor cells, collected 360 days after TCRalphabeta/CD19-depleted stem cell transplant. The source is a boy in the first two years of life who had a stem cell transplant for acute myeloid leukemia, so the T cells may come from the graft donor. The genes are TRBV6-1 and TRBJ2-1; D gene ambiguous. This CDR3 reads CASSRLDSYNEQFF. DNA for the CDR3: TGTGCCAGCAGTCGATTAGACTCCTACAATGAGCAGTTCTTC.